This entry is about one TCR beta chain. The junction departs from germline at one end; a sequencing error may be responsible. These data are taken from a study of blood T cell repertoires in COVID-19. Source study methods: How many nucleated cells were present was estimated from reference gene primer amplification. Assay: immunoSEQ multiplex PCR; the TCRdb copy retains only in-frame clones and omits some. The V and J calls and clone size come from that table; D and trimming were worked out from the DNA. The sample carries about 35,000 clones, about four fifths recorded once. There are 15 residues in the CDR3. Germline CDR1 is SSHAT and CDR2 is FNYEAQ (reference sequence).

What was sequenced was peripheral blood. The chain carries TRBV7-7 and TRBJ2-1, with TRBD2 identical over 7 bases. The clonotype was recovered from a man aged 50 or older with acute or convalescent COVID-19. The CDR3 protein is CASSISGAFNNEQFF. CDR3 nucleotide sequence: TGTGCTAGCAGCATCAGCGGGGCCTTTAACAATGAGCAGTTCTTC.